The clone carrying this T cell receptor (beta chain) has a handful of counts. Its antigen is undetermined. This sample is drawn from a study of CD8 T cells in Susac syndrome. Study summary: When blood was collected, patients with Susac syndrome were therapy-naive, were taking corticosteroids, or were receiving intravenous immunoglobulin alone.

The authors negatively isolated CD8+ and CD4+ T cells and FACS-enriched TEMRA cells. RNA totalling roughly 0.5 to 1 ug underwent reverse transcription with random hexamers. TCRdb re-called the immunoSEQ multiplex PCR reads through MiXCR, storing one row per CDR3 protein. Among some 180,000 distinct CDR3 sequences, roughly nine tenths were seen once, and the ten largest hold about 0.09%. Per germline, CDR1 MNHEY and CDR2 SVGEGT. The CDR3 runs 14 residues. Trimming took off 1 base at V and 2 bases at J, with 8 bases between the two ends. General observations from the study: Clonal expansion was missing from Susac syndrome CD4+ T cell repertoires.

The rearrangement uses TRBV6-2 or TRBV6-3 and TRBJ1-2; D gene unclear. The clonotype was recovered from a human donor with Susac syndrome. Material: CD4+ T cells from PBMCs. CDR3 sequence (DNA): TGTGCCAGCAGTTACTACGGGCGAAACTATGGCTACACCTTC. It is translated as CASSYYGRNYGYTF.